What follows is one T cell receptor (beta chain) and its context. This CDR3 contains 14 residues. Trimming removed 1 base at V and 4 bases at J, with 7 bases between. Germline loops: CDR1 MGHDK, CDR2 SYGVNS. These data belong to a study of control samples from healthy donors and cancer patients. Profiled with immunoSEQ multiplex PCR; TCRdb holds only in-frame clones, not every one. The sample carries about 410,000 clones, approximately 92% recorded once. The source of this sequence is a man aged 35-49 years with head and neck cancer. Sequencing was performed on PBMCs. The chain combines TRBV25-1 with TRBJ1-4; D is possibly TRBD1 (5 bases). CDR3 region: CASSEWGNNEKLFF. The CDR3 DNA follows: TGTGCCAGCAGTGAATGGGGCAATAATGAAAAACTGTTTTTT. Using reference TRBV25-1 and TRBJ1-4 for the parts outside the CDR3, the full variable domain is EADIYQTPRYLVIGTGKKITLECSQTMGHDKMYWYQQDPGMELHLIHYSYGVNSTEKGDLSSESTVSRIRTEHFPLTLESARPSHTSQYLCASSEWGNNEKLFFGSGTQLSVL.